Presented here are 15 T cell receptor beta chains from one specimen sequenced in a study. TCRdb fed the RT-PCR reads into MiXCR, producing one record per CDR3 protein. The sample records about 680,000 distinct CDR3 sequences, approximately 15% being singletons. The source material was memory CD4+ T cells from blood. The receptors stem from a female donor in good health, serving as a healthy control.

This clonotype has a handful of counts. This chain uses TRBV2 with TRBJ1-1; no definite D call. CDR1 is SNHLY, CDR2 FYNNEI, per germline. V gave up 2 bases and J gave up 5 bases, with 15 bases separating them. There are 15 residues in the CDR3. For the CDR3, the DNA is TGTGCCAGCAGTGAAAGAGGAGGTTTCTGGACTGAAGCTTTCTTT. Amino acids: CASSERGGFWTEAFF.

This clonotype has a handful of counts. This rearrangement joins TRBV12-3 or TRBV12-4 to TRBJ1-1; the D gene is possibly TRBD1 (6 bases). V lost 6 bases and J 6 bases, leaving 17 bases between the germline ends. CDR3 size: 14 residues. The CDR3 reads CASSLGTGSAEAFF. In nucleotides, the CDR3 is TGTGCCAGCAGCCTGGGTACAGGGTCTGCTGAAGCTTTCTTT.

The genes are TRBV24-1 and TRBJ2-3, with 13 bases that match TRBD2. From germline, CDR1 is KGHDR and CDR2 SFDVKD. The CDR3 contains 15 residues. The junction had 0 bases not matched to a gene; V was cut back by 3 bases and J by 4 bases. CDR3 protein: CATSDGLAGADTQYF. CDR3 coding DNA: TGTGCCACCAGTGATGGACTAGCGGGGGCAGATACGCAGTATTTT.

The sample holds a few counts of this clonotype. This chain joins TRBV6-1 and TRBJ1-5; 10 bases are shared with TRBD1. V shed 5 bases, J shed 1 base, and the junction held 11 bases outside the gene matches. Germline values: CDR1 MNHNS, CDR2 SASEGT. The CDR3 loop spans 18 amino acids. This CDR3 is CASSPGTGEGYSNQPQHF. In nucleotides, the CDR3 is TGTGCCAGCAGTCCCGGGACAGGGGAAGGTTACAGCAATCAGCCCCAGCATTTT.

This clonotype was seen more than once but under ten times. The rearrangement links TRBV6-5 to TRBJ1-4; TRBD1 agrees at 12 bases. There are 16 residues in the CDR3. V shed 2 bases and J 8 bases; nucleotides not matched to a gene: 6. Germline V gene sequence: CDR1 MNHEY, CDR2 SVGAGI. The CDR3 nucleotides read TGTGCCAGCAGTTACGGGAGAGGGACAGGGGGCGAAAAACTGTTTTTT. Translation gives CASSYGRGTGGEKLFF.

The chain's CDR3 is CASSLDGSDYGYTF. CDR3 DNA sequence: TGCGCCAGCAGCTTGGATGGGAGTGACTATGGCTACACCTTC. The chain links TRBV5-1 to TRBJ1-2; D remains ambiguous. The V end lost 0 bases, the J end lost 3 bases, and 9 bases lay between the germline ends. Germline CDR1 is SGHRS and CDR2 is YFSETQ. CDR3 size: 14 residues.

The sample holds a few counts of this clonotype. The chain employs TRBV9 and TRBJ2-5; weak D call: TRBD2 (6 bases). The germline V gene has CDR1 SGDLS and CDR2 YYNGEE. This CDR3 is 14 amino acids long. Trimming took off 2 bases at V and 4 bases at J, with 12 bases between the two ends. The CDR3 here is CASSVEGRGETQYF. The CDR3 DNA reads TGTGCCAGCAGCGTGGAGGGCCGGGGAGAGACCCAGTACTTC. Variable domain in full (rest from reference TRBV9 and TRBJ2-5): DSGVTQTPKHLITATGQRVTLRCSPRSGDLSVYWYQQSLDQGLQFLIQYYNGEERAKGNILERFSAQQFPDLHSELNLSSLELGDSALYFCASSVEGRGETQYFGPGTRLLVL.

The CDR3 spells CASSLVRGGAGQPQHF. For the CDR3, the DNA is TGTGCCAGCAGCTTGGTTCGCGGGGGCGCAGGGCAGCCCCAGCATTTT. The chain combines TRBV5-6 with TRBJ1-5; D perhaps matches TRBD1 (6 bases). V was trimmed by 0 bases and J by 7 bases, leaving 17 bases between them. This CDR3 comprises 16 residues. CDR1 SGHDT and CDR2 YYEEEE come from the germline V gene.

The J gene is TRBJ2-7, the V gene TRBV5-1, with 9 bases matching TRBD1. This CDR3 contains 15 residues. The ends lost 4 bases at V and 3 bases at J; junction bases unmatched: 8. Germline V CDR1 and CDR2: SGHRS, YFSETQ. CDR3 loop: CASSAGTGSFYEQYF. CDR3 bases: TGCGCCAGCAGCGCCGGGACAGGGTCTTTCTACGAGCAGTACTTC.

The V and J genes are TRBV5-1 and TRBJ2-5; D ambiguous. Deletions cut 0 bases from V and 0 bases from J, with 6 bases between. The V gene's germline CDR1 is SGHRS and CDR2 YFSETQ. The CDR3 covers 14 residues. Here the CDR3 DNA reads TGCGCCAGCAGCTTGGGGGTAGACCAAGAGACCCAGTACTTC. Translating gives CASSLGVDQETQYF.

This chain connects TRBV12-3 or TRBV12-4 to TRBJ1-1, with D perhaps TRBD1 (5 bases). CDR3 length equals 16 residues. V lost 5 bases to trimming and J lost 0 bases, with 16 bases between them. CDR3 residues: CASSPGQGLLNTEAFF. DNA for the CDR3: TGTGCCAGCAGTCCCGGACAAGGCCTTTTGAACACTGAAGCTTTCTTT.

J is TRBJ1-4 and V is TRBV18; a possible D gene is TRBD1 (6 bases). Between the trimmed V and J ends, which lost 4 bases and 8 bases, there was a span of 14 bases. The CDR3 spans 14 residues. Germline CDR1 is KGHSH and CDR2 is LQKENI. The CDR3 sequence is CASSLGQPAEKLFF. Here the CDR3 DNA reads TGTGCCAGCTCACTTGGACAGCCGGCGGAAAAACTGTTTTTT. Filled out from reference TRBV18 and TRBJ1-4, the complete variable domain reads NAGVMQNPRHLVRRRGQEARLRCSPMKGHSHVYWYRQLPEEGLKFMVYLQKENIIDESGMPKERFSAEFPKEGPSILRIQQVVRGDSAAYFCASSLGQPAEKLFFGSGTQLSVL.

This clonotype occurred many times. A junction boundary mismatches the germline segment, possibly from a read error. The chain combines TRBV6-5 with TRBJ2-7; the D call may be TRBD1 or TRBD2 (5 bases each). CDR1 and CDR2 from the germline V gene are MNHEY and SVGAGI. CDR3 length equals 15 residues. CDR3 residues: CASSYSSAFPGPRHF. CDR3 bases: TGTGCCAGCAGTTACTCTTCGGCTTTCCCGGGACCCAGGCATTTC.

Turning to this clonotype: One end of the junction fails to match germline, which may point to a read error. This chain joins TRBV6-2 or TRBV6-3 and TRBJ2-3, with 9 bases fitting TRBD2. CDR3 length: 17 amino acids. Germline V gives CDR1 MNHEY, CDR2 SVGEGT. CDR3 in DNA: TGTGCCAGCAGTCCCGCTGAGGCTAGCGGGAACACAGATACGGAGTATTTT. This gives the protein CASSPAEASGNTDTEYF.

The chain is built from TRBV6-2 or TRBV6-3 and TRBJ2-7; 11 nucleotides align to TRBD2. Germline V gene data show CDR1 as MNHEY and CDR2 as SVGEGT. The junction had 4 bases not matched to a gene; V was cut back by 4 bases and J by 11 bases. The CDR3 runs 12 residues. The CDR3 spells CASSSTSGIEYF. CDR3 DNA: TGTGCCAGCAGTTCGACTAGCGGGATCGAGTACTTC.